The rows below give T cell receptor beta chains drawn from one sample of a study of T cell therapy after organ transplantation. Their antigens are not known. Generated by immunoSEQ multiplex PCR, the TCRdb table keeps only in-frame clones and is missing some. The data contain approximately 3,300 clones, around 80% of them singletons. The sequences come from CD8+ T cells from blood, collected after autologous CMV-specific T cell therapy. The receptors stem from a human patient who had received a solid organ transplant and had CMV disease. A share of the T cells may be of graft donor origin. Each CDR3 is given with its conserved first and last residue. Fields, in order: clone size, D gene, V gene, J gene, CDR3 protein, CDR3 DNA. The D gene is left open where the match is weak. Clone size is shown for a subset of rows, as once, few, many or a class of expanded clone.

clone size: -; D gene: -; V gene: TRBV7-2; J gene: TRBJ1-1; CDR3 protein: CASSPLAGTLIMNTEAFF; CDR3 DNA: TGTGCCAGCAGCCCCCTTGCCGGGACCCTTATCATGAACACTGAAGCTTTCTTT
clone size: -; D gene: -; V gene: TRBV7-2; J gene: TRBJ2-2; CDR3 protein: CASTYAGELFF; CDR3 DNA: TGTGCCAGCACTTATGCGGGGGAGCTGTTTTTT
clone size: large; D gene: -; V gene: TRBV6-5; J gene: TRBJ2-5; CDR3 protein: CASSPESQETQYF; CDR3 DNA: TGTGCCAGCAGTCCCGAGAGTCAAGAGACCCAGTACTTC
clone size: -; D gene: TRBD1; V gene: TRBV23-1; J gene: TRBJ1-6; CDR3 protein: CASSQSSGGGSPLHF; CDR3 DNA: TGCGCCAGCAGTCAATCGTCAGGGGGAGGATCACCCCTCCACTTT
clone size: -; D gene: -; V gene: TRBV27; J gene: TRBJ1-1; CDR3 protein: CASSGYPRGSSNTEAFF; CDR3 DNA: TGTGCCAGCAGTGGATACCCCCGGGGGTCTTCGAACACTGAAGCTTTCTTT
clone size: -; D gene: -; V gene: TRBV11-2; J gene: TRBJ1-1; CDR3 protein: CASSLDYGSEAFF; CDR3 DNA: TGTGCCAGCAGCTTAGATTACGGCTCCGAAGCTTTCTTT
clone size: -; D gene: -; V gene: TRBV4-2; J gene: TRBJ2-3; CDR3 protein: CASSHLGIGFGRDQTASTDTQYF; CDR3 DNA: TGTGCCAGCAGCCATCTAGGGATAGGGTTCGGCCGGGATCAGACAGCAAGCACAGATACGCAGTATTTT
clone size: -; D gene: -; V gene: TRBV28; J gene: TRBJ1-1; CDR3 protein: CASSPPPDINTEAFF; CDR3 DNA: TGTGCCAGCAGTCCCCCACCCGACATTAACACTGAAGCTTTCTTT
clone size: -; D gene: -; V gene: TRBV7-9; J gene: TRBJ2-3; CDR3 protein: CASRIISTDTQYF; CDR3 DNA: TGTGCCAGCCGTATAATAAGCACAGATACGCAGTATTTT
clone size: -; D gene: -; V gene: TRBV7-9; J gene: TRBJ1-4; CDR3 protein: CASSLAGRREKLFF; CDR3 DNA: TGTGCCAGCAGCTTAGCGGGGCGGAGGGAAAAACTGTTTTTT
clone size: few; D gene: TRBD2; V gene: TRBV7-9; J gene: TRBJ2-7; CDR3 protein: CASSLSSSGGYEQYF; CDR3 DNA: TGTGCCAGCAGCCTATCCTCTAGCGGGGGGTACGAGCAGTACTTC
clone size: -; D gene: TRBD1; V gene: TRBV7-9; J gene: TRBJ2-7; CDR3 protein: CASSGPGQGTDEQYF; CDR3 DNA: TGTGCCAGCAGTGGCCCGGGACAGGGGACCGACGAGCAGTACTTC
clone size: -; D gene: TRBD1; V gene: TRBV7-2; J gene: TRBJ1-2; CDR3 protein: CASSLGTGGAGYTF; CDR3 DNA: TGTGCCAGCAGCTTGGGTACAGGGGGGGCAGGCTACACCTTC
clone size: -; D gene: TRBD1; V gene: TRBV2; J gene: TRBJ1-2; CDR3 protein: CASTTGTGADYGYTF; CDR3 DNA: TGTGCCAGCACCACCGGGACAGGGGCCGACTATGGCTACACCTTC
clone size: -; D gene: -; V gene: TRBV7-9; J gene: TRBJ1-3; CDR3 protein: CASSSRDWEGGNTIYF; CDR3 DNA: TGTGCCAGCAGCTCCCGGGACTGGGAGGGCGGAAACACCATATATTTT
clone size: -; D gene: -; V gene: TRBV4-3; J gene: TRBJ2-7; CDR3 protein: CASSHDLTTKRHSYEQYF; CDR3 DNA: TGCGCCAGCAGCCACGACCTGACTACAAAACGACACTCCTACGAGCAGTACTTC
clone size: -; D gene: TRBD1; V gene: TRBV4-3; J gene: TRBJ2-7; CDR3 protein: CASSQGTGVHEQYF; CDR3 DNA: TGCGCCAGCAGCCAAGGAACAGGGGTACACGAGCAGTACTTC
clone size: -; D gene: TRBD1; V gene: TRBV19; J gene: TRBJ1-1; CDR3 protein: CASSIRDRGTEAFF; CDR3 DNA: TGTGCCAGTAGTATTAGGGACAGGGGCACTGAAGCTTTCTTT
clone size: -; D gene: TRBD2; V gene: TRBV6-5; J gene: TRBJ2-7; CDR3 protein: CASSLASGRVDEQYF; CDR3 DNA: TGTGCCAGCAGTTTGGCTAGCGGGAGAGTAGACGAGCAGTACTTC
clone size: -; D gene: TRBD1; V gene: TRBV11-2; J gene: TRBJ2-5; CDR3 protein: CASSFGQGETQYF; CDR3 DNA: TGTGCCAGCAGCTTCGGACAGGGAGAGACCCAGTACTTC
clone size: -; D gene: -; V gene: TRBV13; J gene: TRBJ1-4; CDR3 protein: CASSLRGSGEKLFF; CDR3 DNA: TGTGCCAGCAGCTTAAGGGGCAGCGGTGAAAAACTGTTTTTT
clone size: -; D gene: -; V gene: TRBV5-6; J gene: TRBJ1-1; CDR3 protein: CASSLGAHGVEAFF; CDR3 DNA: TGTGCCAGCAGCTTAGGGGCCCATGGGGTTGAAGCTTTCTTT